Below, 8 T cell receptor beta chains from the same sample are listed, as sequenced in a study of response to subunit inactivated influenza vaccine. Each CDR3 protein is one row after TCRdb ran MiXCR on the RT-PCR reads. The sample yields hundreds of thousands of distinct CDR3 sequences, about 15% seen once. Sequences were derived from PBMCs from blood, sampled 14 to 15 days before vaccination. All receptors derive from a man aged 50 or older who received an inactivated influenza vaccine.

The V call is TRBV7-9, the J call TRBJ2-2; weak D call: TRBD1 (5 bases). The V and J ends lost 1 base and 9 bases respectively, with 9 bases between them. Germline assignment: CDR1 SEHNR and CDR2 FQNEAQ (reference sequence). The CDR3 totals 13 residues. CDR3 loop: CASSLEGARELFF. The CDR3 nucleotides read TGTGCCAGCAGCTTAGAAGGGGCTCGGGAGCTGTTTTTT.

This clonotype was counted between two and nine times. The V and J genes are TRBV5-1 and TRBJ2-5; perhaps D is TRBD1 or TRBD2 (5 bases each). V gave up 1 base and J gave up 5 bases, with 15 bases separating them. Germline V gene sequence: CDR1 SGHRS, CDR2 YFSETQ. This CDR3 region has 15 residues. This CDR3 is CASSLILNEGETQYF. CDR3 DNA sequence: TGCGCCAGCAGCTTGATCCTCAACGAGGGGGAGACCCAGTACTTC.

The chain is built from TRBV5-1 and TRBJ1-1; no firm D call. Germline CDR1 and CDR2: SGHRS and YFSETQ. There are 14 residues in the CDR3. Trimming stripped 4 bases from V and 2 bases from J, with 12 bases between. The CDR3 nucleotides are TGCGCCAGCAGCCCACTATCACGTAACACTGAAGCTTTCTTT. Its translation is CASSPLSRNTEAFF.

This clonotype was detected many times. This chain connects TRBV3-1 to TRBJ2-7, with D possibly being TRBD1 (5 bases). Germline V lookup: CDR1 LGHDT, CDR2 YNNKEL (reference sequence). Trimming cost V 2 bases and J 6 bases, with 11 bases left between them. This CDR3 contains 13 residues. CDR3: CASSQRQSSEQYF. The CDR3 coding sequence is TGTGCCAGCAGCCAAAGACAGTCATCCGAGCAGTACTTC.

This clonotype occurred a few times. This chain links TRBV19 with TRBJ2-7, with 8 bases matching TRBD2. Germline V gene sequence: CDR1 LNHDA, CDR2 SQIVND (reference sequence). V trimming: 4 bases; J trimming: 6 bases; junction bases outside the gene matches: 8. The CDR3 is 14 residues long. In DNA, the CDR3 is TGTGCCAGTAGTAGTCAAGCGGGAGTGGGCGAGCAGTACTTC. This codes for CASSSQAGVGEQYF.

This clonotype was seen many times. The chain links TRBV5-6 to TRBJ2-5; D gene ambiguous. The CDR3 consists of 14 residues. V dropped 0 bases and J dropped 5 bases, with 11 bases sitting between them. Germline-derived CDR1 and CDR2 are SGHDT and YYEEEE. This chain's CDR3 is CASSLGLARETQYF. In DNA, the CDR3 is TGTGCCAGCAGCTTGGGGTTAGCTAGGGAGACCCAGTACTTC. Complete variable domain (other parts from reference TRBV5-6 and TRBJ2-5): DAGVTQSPTHLIKTRGQQVTLRCSPKSGHDTVSWYQQALGQGPQFIFQYYEEEERQRGNFPDRFSGHQFPNYSSELNVNALLLGDSALYLCASSLGLARETQYFGPGTRLLVL.

J is TRBJ2-3 and V is TRBV18; the D is unclear. The CDR3 contains 12 residues. Trimming shortened V by 6 bases and J by 6 bases, and 10 bases separated the two germline ends. The germline V gene has CDR1 KGHSH and CDR2 LQKENI. Written as DNA, the CDR3 is TGTGCCAGCTCTAATGTCGGGGATACGCAGTATTTT. Its translation: CASSNVGDTQYF.

This clonotype has a count of ten or more. The J gene is TRBJ2-1, the V gene TRBV7-2; D is unclear. The ends were cut back, 1 base at V and 11 bases at J, with 6 bases in the middle. Germline lookup yields CDR1 SGHTA and CDR2 FQGNSA. The CDR3 spans 11 residues. CDR3 bases: TGTGCCAGCAGCTTAGGCGACAAGCAGTTCTTC. This sequence encodes CASSLGDKQFF.